Shown below are 18 T cell receptor beta chains from a single sample sequenced in a study of T cell responses to AZD1222 COVID-19 vaccine (dated by TCRdb to the early 2020s). The sample's time point label, in plain terms: baseline before first vaccination. The treatment or condition label here, explained by the study, means: meningococcal conjugate vaccine given as trial control. Library creation used the immunoSEQ multiplex PCR assay. Held by TCRdb, this immuneACCESS table contains in-frame sequences only and omits some clones. Under half of the omission traces to an unresolved V gene where checked; the cause of the rest is unknown. This sample comprises over 150,000 clones, around 90% of them detected only once. The ten largest account for 4.4% of the sample. The sample consisted of peripheral blood, taken on day 0 of MenACWY control vaccination. These receptors were collected from an adult in good health.

The chain uses TRBV5-8 and TRBJ2-7; 10 positions match TRBD1. Per the germline V gene, CDR1 is SGHTS and CDR2 is YDEGEE. J was trimmed by 7 bases and V by 3 bases; bases with no gene match: 4. This CDR3 has 13 residues. The CDR3 loop reads CASSWGQGREQYF. CDR3 coding DNA: TGTGCCAGCAGCTGGGGACAGGGGAGGGAGCAGTACTTC. Drawing the rest from reference TRBV5-8 and TRBJ2-7, the complete variable domain is EAGVTQSPTHLIKTRGQQATLRCSPISGHTSVYWYQQALGLGLQFLLWYDEGEERNRGNFPPRFSGRQFPNYSSELNVNALELEDSALYLCASSWGQGREQYFGPGTRLTVT.

J is TRBJ2-3 and V is TRBV4-3; D may be TRBD2 (5 bases). Trimming took off 4 bases at V and 1 base at J, with 9 bases between the two ends. The CDR3 is 14 amino acids. Germline-derived CDR1 and CDR2 are LGHNA and YSLEER. This CDR3 reads CASSPSSRTDTQYF. The CDR3 region has the DNA TGCGCCAGCAGCCCATCTAGCCGCACAGATACGCAGTATTTT.

This clone has only one observation. The chain uses TRBV27 and TRBJ2-7, with TRBD2 matching over 9 bases. The CDR3 runs to 15 residues. With V trimmed by 9 bases and J by 3 bases, 12 bases remained unmatched. Germline V CDR1 and CDR2: MNHEY, SMNVEV (reference sequence). The CDR3 protein is CASSVIAGDSYEQYF. CDR3 DNA: TGTGCCAGTTCCGTTATAGCGGGAGATAGCTACGAGCAGTACTTC.

The chain couples TRBV4-3 to TRBJ1-2; D may be TRBD1 (6 bases). The CDR3 has 13 residues. Deletions cut 4 bases from V and 4 bases from J, with 10 bases between. In germline, CDR1 is LGHNA, CDR2 YSLEER. The chain's CDR3 is CASSPTTGYGYTF. CDR3 in DNA: TGCGCCAGCAGCCCCACGACAGGCTATGGCTACACCTTC.

The chain employs TRBV4-3 and TRBJ1-4; D remains unclear. There are 14 residues in the CDR3. V was clipped by 5 bases and J by 8 bases, with 15 bases between them. Germline-derived CDR1 and CDR2 are LGHNA and YSLEER. CDR3 amino acids: CASSWGPTGEKLFF. DNA of the CDR3: TGCGCCAGCAGCTGGGGTCCTACCGGGGAAAAACTGTTTTTT.

The chain has TRBV7-2 and TRBJ2-7; 7 bases are shared with TRBD1. Losses at the gene ends were 3 bases for V and 7 bases for J; bases not matched to a gene: 3. CDR3 size: 12 residues. Germline V gene sequence: CDR1 SGHTA, CDR2 FQGNSA. The CDR3 DNA sequence: TGTGCCAGCAGCTTGACAGGGTGGGAGCAGTACTTC. Its protein is CASSLTGWEQYF.

The chain combines TRBV12-3 or TRBV12-4 with TRBJ2-3, with no clear D. The germline V and J ends were trimmed by 7 bases and 0 bases, with 8 bases remaining between them. CDR3 length: 13 residues. This CDR3 is CASKYGSTDTQYF. The CDR3 DNA sequence: TGTGCCAGCAAATATGGTAGCACAGATACGCAGTATTTT.

V gene TRBV7-3 combines with J gene TRBJ1-2; TRBD1 matches 9 bases. Losses at the gene ends were 5 bases for V and 2 bases for J; bases not matched to a gene: 3. This CDR3 spans 14 amino acids. The germline V gene encodes CDR1 SGHTA and CDR2 FQGTGA. CDR3: CASSRGQGNYGYTF. CDR3 DNA: TGTGCCAGCAGCAGGGGACAGGGAAACTATGGCTACACCTTC.

Here the CDR3 reads CASSVGPGDYEQYF. In nucleotides, the CDR3 is TGTGCCAGCAGCGTAGGGCCCGGCGACTACGAGCAGTACTTC. This sequence joins TRBV9 and TRBJ2-7; D remains ambiguous. V was cut by 0 bases and J by 3 bases, with 10 bases left in between. The CDR3 consists of 14 residues. Germline loops: CDR1 SGDLS, CDR2 YYNGEE. The complete variable domain, with remaining parts taken from reference TRBV9 and TRBJ2-7, reads DSGVTQTPKHLITATGQRVTLRCSPRSGDLSVYWYQQSLDQGLQFLIQYYNGEERAKGNILERFSAQQFPDLHSELNLSSLELGDSALYFCASSVGPGDYEQYFGPGTRLTVT.

This clone was counted a single time. V usage is TRBV19 and J usage is TRBJ2-5, with D possibly being TRBD1 or TRBD2 (5 bases each). CDR3 length: 14 amino acids. Germline values: CDR1 LNHDA, CDR2 SQIVND (reference sequence). V dropped 5 bases and J dropped 5 bases, with 15 bases sitting between them. The CDR3 sequence is CASSAREKGETQYF. CDR3 bases: TGTGCCAGTAGTGCCCGGGAAAAGGGGGAGACCCAGTACTTC. The full variable domain, with the rest looked up from reference TRBV19 and TRBJ2-5, is DGGITQSPKYLFRKEGQNVTLSCEQNLNHDAMYWYRQDPGQGLRLIYYSQIVNDFQKGDIAEGYSVSREKKESFPLTVTSAQKNPTAFYLCASSAREKGETQYFGPGTRLLVL.

The rearrangement uses TRBV19 and TRBJ1-2; D unresolved. The ends were cut back, 3 bases at V and 4 bases at J, with 15 bases in the middle. Germline V gives CDR1 LNHDA, CDR2 SQIVND (reference sequence). This CDR3 contains 15 residues. In DNA, the CDR3 is TGTGCCAGTAGTATTGAGGCAACGGGAAGCTATGGCTACACCTTC. Translation: CASSIEATGSYGYTF.

The chain employs TRBV27 and TRBJ1-5, with a tentative D call TRBD1 (6 bases). The CDR3 contains 16 residues. V lost 4 bases and J lost 1, with 14 bases in between. Germline V CDR1 and CDR2: MNHEY, SMNVEV (reference sequence). The CDR3 region has the DNA TGTGCCAGCAGTTCCTACAGGGCGGGAAGCAATCAGCCCCAGCATTTT. It specifies CASSSYRAGSNQPQHF.

The CDR3 coding sequence is TGTGCCACCAGCAGGACCCAGGGGACAGGGGAAGGCTACACCTTC. Translated: CATSRTQGTGEGYTF. The rearrangement joins TRBV15 to TRBJ1-2, with 10 bases that match TRBD1. The germline V gene encodes CDR1 LNHNV and CDR2 YYDKDF (reference sequence). The CDR3 sequence is 15 residues long. V shed 3 bases, J shed 8 bases, and the junction held 9 bases outside the gene matches.

The rearrangement joins TRBV18 to TRBJ1-1; 7 bases agree with TRBD1. Germline V gives CDR1 KGHSH, CDR2 LQKENI. The CDR3 consists of 15 residues. Unmatched junction bases numbered 4, after V lost 3 bases and J lost 0 bases. In nucleotides, the CDR3 is TGTGCCAGCTCACCGACGGGACAGATGAACACTGAAGCTTTCTTT. This sequence encodes CASSPTGQMNTEAFF.

This clone is a singleton in its sample. The chain is built from TRBV5-1 and TRBJ2-1, with 11 nucleotides matching TRBD2. Trimming removed 4 bases from V and 10 bases from J; junction bases left unmatched: 10. This CDR3 has 15 amino acids. The germline V gene has CDR1 SGHRS and CDR2 YFSETQ. CDR3 protein: CASSLTSGSSREQFF. CDR3 in DNA: TGCGCCAGCAGCCTTACTAGCGGGAGTTCCAGGGAGCAGTTCTTC. Based on the CDR3 plus reference TRBV5-1 and TRBJ2-1, the full variable domain is KAGVTQTPRYLIKTRGQQVTLSCSPISGHRSVSWYQQTPGQGLQFLFEYFSETQRNKGNFPGRFSGRQFSNSRSEMNVSTLELGDSALYLCASSLTSGSSREQFFGPGTRLTVL.

The rearrangement joins TRBV4-1 to TRBJ2-3; no definite D call. This CDR3 contains 15 residues. Trimming removed 1 base at V and 0 bases at J, with 8 bases between. CDR1 MGHRA and CDR2 YSYEKL come from the germline V gene. The CDR3 reads CASSQATGSTDTQYF. As DNA, the CDR3 is TGCGCCAGCAGCCAAGCCACCGGGAGCACAGATACGCAGTATTTT.

The J gene is TRBJ2-2, the V gene TRBV10-3; unclear D gene. V lost 2 bases to trimming and J lost 1 base, with 11 bases between them. This CDR3 comprises 16 residues. The V gene's germline CDR1 is ENHRY and CDR2 SYGVKD. CDR3 in amino acids: CAISEKVPQNTGELFF. The CDR3 nucleotides read TGTGCCATCAGTGAGAAAGTGCCTCAGAACACCGGGGAGCTGTTTTTT.

The chain uses TRBV13 and TRBJ2-7, with 10 bases matching TRBD2. Germline V gives CDR1 PRHDT, CDR2 FYEKMQ (reference sequence). V trimming: 2 bases; J trimming: 9 bases; junction bases outside the gene matches: 10. This CDR3 has 15 amino acids. CDR3 DNA sequence: TGTGCCAGCAGCTTAAAGTCTAGCGGGAGATATGTGCAGTACTTC. Translated: CASSLKSSGRYVQYF.